Below are 20 T cell receptor beta chains sequenced from a single sample in a study of blood T cells in healthy people across ages. Alongside a J-beta primer mix, a sample-barcoded 5' primer served in a second PCR lasting about 7 to 12 cycles. TCRdb re-called the 5' RACE reads through MiXCR, storing one row per CDR3 protein. The sample contains roughly 1,300,000 distinct CDR3 sequences, roughly 59% of which appear only once. Sequences were obtained from blood. These receptors were obtained from a man aged 18 to 29 in good health.

This clonotype has only a few counts. The chain employs TRBV5-1 and TRBJ1-2; D not certain. The CDR3 is 15 amino acids. Trimming shortened V by 0 bases and J by 3 bases, and 12 bases separated the two germline ends. Per germline, CDR1 SGHRS and CDR2 YFSETQ. CDR3: CASSLEVPPDYGYTF. The CDR3 DNA is TGCGCCAGCAGCTTGGAAGTCCCACCGGACTATGGCTACACCTTC.

The chain links TRBV6-1 to TRBJ2-3; 12 bases match TRBD2. The junction had 16 bases not matched to a gene; V was cut back by 7 bases and J by 5 bases. This CDR3 comprises 18 residues. Germline values: CDR1 MNHNS, CDR2 SASEGT. CDR3 loop: CASTHISTSGGWIDTQYF. DNA for the CDR3: TGTGCCAGCACCCACATATCGACTAGCGGGGGATGGATAGATACGCAGTATTTT.

The rearrangement joins TRBV20-1 to TRBJ2-7; 8 nucleotides match TRBD1. The V gene's germline CDR1 is DFQATT and CDR2 SNEGSKA (reference sequence). The CDR3 runs to 14 residues. With 5 bases clipped from V and 3 bases from J, the junction kept 9 bases outside the gene matches. The CDR3 loop reads CSAEGQGTSYEQYF. DNA for the CDR3: TGCAGTGCTGAAGGACAGGGAACGAGCTACGAGCAGTACTTC.

The chain has TRBV27 and TRBJ2-7; the match to TRBD1 covers 11 bases. From germline, CDR1 is MNHEY and CDR2 SMNVEV (reference sequence). V gave up 4 bases and J gave up 5 bases; unmatched junction bases: 4. The CDR3 covers 14 residues. As DNA, the CDR3 is TGTGCCAGCAGTTCTGGACAGGGGGCCAACGAGCAGTACTTC. Its protein product is CASSSGQGANEQYF.

The sample holds a few counts of this clonotype. The chain has TRBV20-1 and TRBJ2-3, with D unclear. CDR1 and CDR2 (germline): DFQATT, SNEGSKA (reference sequence). The CDR3 contains 12 residues. Trimming cost V 0 bases and J 6 bases, with 7 bases left between them. CDR3 in amino acids: CSARDSWDTQYF. CDR3 nucleotides: TGCAGTGCTAGAGATTCTTGGGATACGCAGTATTTT.

This chain joins TRBV4-1 and TRBJ2-5; no definite D call. The CDR3 sequence is 16 residues long. Per germline, CDR1 MGHRA and CDR2 YSYEKL. The V and J ends lost 0 bases and 5 bases respectively, with 16 bases between them. This CDR3 is CASSQDPYSAQETQYF. CDR3 nucleotide sequence: TGCGCCAGCAGCCAAGATCCTTACAGTGCACAGGAGACCCAGTACTTC.

V usage is TRBV2 and J usage is TRBJ1-5; 7 bases are a match to TRBD1. CDR3 length: 15 amino acids. The germline V gene has CDR1 SNHLY and CDR2 FYNNEI. The V and J ends lost 5 bases and 5 bases, in that order; junction bases with no gene match: 9. The CDR3 protein is CASSRQGLGDQPQHF. In DNA, the CDR3 is TGTGCCAGCAGTAGACAGGGTCTAGGGGATCAGCCCCAGCATTTT.

This clonotype came up a few times. V gene TRBV29-1 combines with J gene TRBJ1-1, with D unresolved. The CDR3 length is 10 residues. Germline CDR1 is SQVTM and CDR2 is ANQGSEA. The V and J ends lost 4 bases and 8 bases respectively, with 8 bases between them. The CDR3 DNA reads as TGCAGCGTTGCCACCCCCGAAGCTTTCTTT. Its protein is CSVATPEAFF.

This chain joins TRBV6-2 or TRBV6-3 and TRBJ2-5; TRBD2 aligns across 7 bases. Looked up from germline, CDR1 is MNHEY and CDR2 is SVGEGT. The CDR3 runs to 12 residues. J gave up 13 bases and V 4 bases, and 9 bases lay outside the gene matches. The CDR3, as DNA: TGTGCCAGCAGTTCGACTAGCATCGGTCGGTACTTC. It specifies CASSSTSIGRYF.

A few counts support this clonotype. The chain combines TRBV20-1 with TRBJ1-1, with no clear D. This CDR3 spans 11 amino acids. Germline V gene lookup returns CDR1 DFQATT and CDR2 SNEGSKA (reference sequence). Trimming took 5 bases from V and 4 from J, leaving 8 bases between them. The CDR3: CSAPRVTEAFF. CDR3 DNA: TGCAGTGCTCCCCGGGTCACTGAAGCTTTCTTT.

J is TRBJ2-5 and V is TRBV21-1. TRBV21-1 is listed as a pseudogene. The CDR3 is 15 amino acids. CDR3: CASSKGRGLEETQYF. DNA for the CDR3: TGTGCCAGCAGCAAAGGTCGTGGGCTGGAAGAGACCCAGTACTTC.

The rearrangement uses TRBV10-3 and TRBJ2-7; a possible D gene is TRBD1 (5 bases). Germline V gene data show CDR1 as ENHRY and CDR2 as SYGVKD. V lost 0 bases and J 3 bases, leaving 9 bases between the germline ends. The CDR3 sequence is 14 residues long. CDR3 in DNA: TGTGCCATCAGTGAGTCTCAGGGCTACTACGAGCAGTACTTC. Its translation is CAISESQGYYEQYF.

The gene calls are TRBV29-1 and TRBJ2-6, with 7 bases aligning to TRBD2. Germline V CDR1 and CDR2: SQVTM, ANQGSEA. CDR3 length equals 15 residues. The V segment lost 3 bases and the J segment 0 bases; nucleotides outside the gene matches: 2. The CDR3 nucleotides read TGCAGCGTTGAGGGGGGGTACTCTGGGGCCAACGTCCTGACTTTC. Protein: CSVEGGYSGANVLTF.

This clonotype was recorded only once. The chain employs TRBV20-1 and TRBJ1-2; TRBD1 matches 7 bases. Germline CDR1 DFQATT, CDR2 SNEGSKA (reference sequence). The junction had 12 bases not matched to a gene; V was cut back by 0 bases and J by 8 bases. The CDR3 extends over 15 amino acids. CDR3 loop: CSARESGTADAGYTF. The CDR3, as DNA: TGCAGTGCTAGAGAATCCGGGACAGCGGACGCGGGCTACACCTTC.

This clonotype was seen at least ten times. The chain employs TRBV6-6 and TRBJ2-1; D ambiguous. CDR1 is MNHNY, CDR2 SVGAGI, per germline (reference sequence). The V gene lost 6 bases and the J gene lost 6 bases, with 9 bases spanning the gap. CDR3 length equals 12 residues. As DNA, the CDR3 is TGTGCCAGCAGCTATAGCTCCAATGAGCAGTTCTTC. This gives the protein CASSYSSNEQFF.

This clonotype was observed a handful of times. Written as DNA, the CDR3 is TGCAGCGTTTATAGTGGCAGCGTCTCCTACGAGCAGTACTTC. As protein: CSVYSGSVSYEQYF. This chain connects TRBV29-1 to TRBJ2-7; the D is unclear. CDR1 SQVTM and CDR2 ANQGSEA come from the germline V gene. Trimming left V 5 bases short and J 0 bases short, with 14 bases between. The length of the CDR3 is 14 residues.

This chain uses TRBV28 with TRBJ2-7; D not certain. The CDR3 covers 12 residues. The ends were cut back, 6 bases at V and 3 bases at J, with 9 bases in the middle. Germline V gives CDR1 MDHEN, CDR2 SYDVKM. The DNA of the CDR3 is TGTGCCAGCAGAGGCCTCGACTACGAGCAGTACTTC. Amino acid sequence: CASRGLDYEQYF.

This chain uses TRBV27 with TRBJ2-1, with 12 bases fitting TRBD2. V shed 6 bases and J 5 bases; nucleotides not matched to a gene: 8. This CDR3 has 16 amino acids. Looked up from germline, CDR1 is MNHEY and CDR2 is SMNVEV (reference sequence). This CDR3 is CASSRLGLAGNNEQFF. CDR3 coding DNA: TGTGCCAGCAGCCGACTCGGACTAGCGGGGAACAATGAGCAGTTCTTC.

This clonotype has just one count. The chain carries TRBV4-2 and TRBJ2-3; 7 bases align to TRBD1. The CDR3 contains 16 residues. V gave up 4 bases and J gave up 1 base; unmatched junction bases: 8. The germline CDR1 and CDR2 sequences are LGHNA and YNFKEQ. CDR3 amino acids: CASSLTRGLGTDTQYF. As DNA, the CDR3 is TGTGCCAGCAGCCTCACGAGGGGGCTTGGCACAGATACGCAGTATTTT.

This clonotype showed up just once. The chain links TRBV4-1 to TRBJ1-1; unclear D gene. The CDR3 is 12 amino acids. In germline, CDR1 is MGHRA, CDR2 YSYEKL. V lost 5 bases and J lost 4, with 8 bases in between. In DNA, the CDR3 is TGCGCCAGCAGCGGTCGGATCACTGAAGCTTTCTTT. The encoded protein is CASSGRITEAFF.